The subject of this entry is one T cell receptor beta chain. These data belong to a study of a mutant IDH1 vaccine in newly diagnosed glioma. Looking at the study overall: Patients previously underwent radiotherapy, temozolomide, or both, and most underwent both.

V dropped 2 bases and J dropped 1 base, with 15 bases sitting between them. This CDR3 is 16 amino acids long. Germline lookup yields CDR1 SGHNT and CDR2 YYREEE (reference sequence). Stated time point: baseline, week 1 (first vaccination visit). Treatment of the sample: pre-vaccination baseline after standard-of-care therapy. Profiled with immunoSEQ multiplex PCR; TCRdb holds only in-frame clones, not every one. Found here are tens of thousands of clones, 79% of them singletons; the top ten hold around 8.4%. This chain connects TRBV5-4 to TRBJ1-1, with a possible D match to TRBD1 (6 bases). Sample: PBMCs, taken from a glioma patient treated with radiotherapy, temozolomide or both. The sequence derives from a man between 50 and 59 years old with glioma. The CDR3 bases are TGTGCCAGCAGCTTCGCAGGGGACTGGAGGAACACTGAAGCTTTCTTT. Its protein product is CASSFAGDWRNTEAFF.